This is a list of T cell receptor beta chains from one sample in a study of patients and donors after allogeneic stem cell transplantation. TCRdb reprocessed the RT-PCR reads with MiXCR, giving one entry per CDR3 protein. In the table there are about 400,000 distinct CDR3 sequences, roughly 17% of which are singletons. Sequences were obtained from blood, either unsorted or a sorted T cell fraction (not recorded which). The receptors originated from a human donor who was either an allogeneic HSCT recipient or a stem cell or donor lymphocyte infusion donor (not recorded which). It is not recorded whose cells these are; they may come from a transplant donor. Both conserved end residues are part of each CDR3. D genes are given only for firm matches. The listing skips clone size in some rows; elsewhere it reads once, few, many or a size class.

d_call j_call clone_size v_call cdr3_aa cdr3_nt
TRBD2 TRBJ2-2 . TRBV5-5 CASSLAKGVAGPGELFF TGTGCCAGCAGCTTGGCCAAGGGAGTAGCGGGGCCCGGGGAGCTGTTTTTT
TRBD2 TRBJ2-1 many TRBV5-6 CASSHELAGGSYNEQFF TGTGCCAGCAGCCATGAACTAGCGGGAGGATCTTACAATGAGCAGTTCTTC
TRBD1 TRBJ2-5 few TRBV18 CASSRSPGQQETQYF TGTGCCAGCTCACGCTCCCCGGGACAGCAAGAGACCCAGTACTTC
. TRBJ2-3 few TRBV18 CASSFQQGTDTQYF TGTGCCAGCTCTTTTCAACAGGGCACAGATACGCAGTATTTT
. TRBJ1-1 . TRBV5-1 CASSPDGGVNTEAFF TGCGCCAGCAGCCCCGACGGGGGTGTGAACACTGAAGCTTTCTTT
. TRBJ1-1 once TRBV29-1 CSVDRRGGTEAFF TGCAGCGTTGATCGGCGGGGAGGCACTGAAGCTTTCTTT
TRBD2 TRBJ2-5 . TRBV7-8 CASSLRTSGLQETQYF TGTGCCAGCAGCCTAAGGACTAGCGGGTTACAAGAGACCCAGTACTTC
TRBD2 TRBJ2-3 few TRBV4-1 CASSFTSGSSDTQYF TGCGCCAGCAGCTTTACTAGCGGGAGTTCGGATACGCAGTATTTT
. TRBJ1-2 few TRBV7-9 CASTMSTGGYGYTF TGTGCCAGCACCATGTCGACGGGTGGCTATGGCTACACCTTC
. TRBJ2-5 . TRBV20-1 CSARDFSAASGTQYF TGCAGTGCTAGAGATTTTAGCGCCGCCTCGGGGACCCAGTACTTC
TRBD1 TRBJ2-3 . TRBV24-1 CATSDPGQDPHSLGDTQYF TGTGCCACCAGTGATCCGGGACAGGACCCTCACTCTTTGGGAGATACGCAGTATTTT
. TRBJ1-1 once TRBV29-1 CSVLDGGRGTEAFF TGCAGCGTCCTCGACGGGGGGCGGGGGACTGAAGCTTTCTTT
. TRBJ2-7 few TRBV14 CASSQDPGAAYEQYF TGTGCCAGCAGCCAAGACCCCGGGGCGGCCTACGAGCAGTACTTC
. TRBJ2-2 few TRBV6-5 CASRGETGELFF TGTGCCAGCAGAGGGGAAACCGGGGAGCTGTTTTTT
. TRBJ2-5 . TRBV7-3 CASSSQGETAQYF TGTGCCAGCAGCTCCCAGGGCGAGACGGCCCAGTACTTC
. TRBJ2-7 few TRBV5-1 CASSLSRQPYEQYF TGCGCCAGCAGCTTATCCCGACAGCCCTACGAGCAGTACTTC
TRBD1 TRBJ2-7 many TRBV6-5 CASSSRDRRFYEQYF TGTGCCAGCAGTTCCCGGGACAGGAGATTCTACGAGCAGTACTTC
. TRBJ2-5 many TRBV20-1 CSARDLRSKAETQYF TGCAGTGCTAGAGATTTGCGGTCAAAAGCGGAGACCCAGTACTTC
. TRBJ2-3 few TRBV5-1 CASSFRSFLEADTQYF TGCGCCAGCAGCTTTCGTTCCTTCCTAGAGGCAGATACGCAGTATTTT
TRBD2 TRBJ2-3 . TRBV12-3/TRBV12-4 CASSLTTPTSGRGSRTDTQYF TGTGCCAGCAGCCTTACCACGCCAACTAGCGGTAGAGGGTCACGGACAGATACGCAGTATTTT
TRBD1 TRBJ1-2 few TRBV4-1 CASSQTLGQGNYGYTF TGCGCCAGCAGCCAAACCCTGGGACAGGGAAACTATGGCTACACCTTC
TRBD1 TRBJ1-4 few TRBV20-1 CSARVYETGVGGNEKLFF TGCAGTGCTAGAGTATACGAGACAGGGGTGGGTGGTAATGAAAAACTGTTTTTT
TRBD1 TRBJ2-7 few TRBV20-1 CSARAHLPGGEQYF TGCAGTGCTAGAGCACACCTCCCAGGGGGCGAGCAGTACTTC
. TRBJ2-5 few TRBV12-3/TRBV12-4 CASSLAQGETQYF TGTGCCAGCAGTTTAGCTCAGGGGGAGACCCAGTACTTC
. TRBJ2-3 few TRBV19 CASSFERVADTQYF TGTGCCAGTAGTTTTGAGAGGGTTGCAGATACGCAGTATTTT
. TRBJ2-7 many TRBV5-6 CASSFEGIYEQYF TGTGCCAGCAGCTTCGAGGGGATCTACGAGCAGTACTTC
TRBD2 TRBJ2-2 . TRBV7-2 CASRLAGANTGELFF TGTGCCAGCAGACTAGCGGGCGCGAACACCGGGGAGCTGTTTTTT
. TRBJ2-7 . TRBV4-2 CASSQVHGGEQYF TGTGCCAGCAGCCAAGTCCACGGAGGGGAGCAGTACTTC
. TRBJ1-4 few TRBV9 CASSVGDPNEKLFF TGTGCCAGCAGCGTAGGGGACCCTAATGAAAAACTGTTTTTT
. TRBJ2-7 many TRBV7-6 CASSLQQSYEQYF TGTGCCAGCAGCTTACAACAGTCCTACGAGCAGTACTTC
TRBD1 TRBJ2-2 . TRBV7-6 CASSSVRDRVQTGELFF TGTGCCAGCAGCTCCGTCCGGGACAGGGTACAAACCGGGGAGCTGTTTTTT
. TRBJ2-3 few TRBV4-1 CASSQGPAGDTQYF TGCGCCAGCAGCCAGGGGCCGGCGGGGGATACGCAGTATTTT
. TRBJ2-5 few TRBV5-4 CASHREAETQYF TGTGCCAGCCACAGGGAGGCAGAGACCCAGTACTTC